This T cell receptor beta chain was retrieved from a study of cytomegalovirus exposure and HLA in healthy donors. Study information: A prior analysis found some 110 million unique TCR beta sequences from around 180 million T cells.

Germline V lookup: CDR1 SQVTM, CDR2 ANQGSEA. The CDR3 totals 13 residues. Trimming stripped 4 bases from V and 6 bases from J, with 16 bases between. Amplification used 60 Vbeta primers and 13 Jbeta primers. Some clones are missing from TCRdb's copy, which holds only in-frame ones; the method was immunoSEQ multiplex PCR. The sample gives roughly 100,000 clones, approximately 71% of which show up once; more than 15% is in the top ten. This rearrangement joins TRBV29-1 to TRBJ2-7; D may be TRBD2 (6 bases). The sequenced sample was PBMCs. This sequence originates from a woman between 18 and 30 years old in good health and CMV-seropositive. CDR3 sequence (DNA): TGCAGCGTTGCCCTAGGAGGGTGGGGCGAGCAGTACTTC. It codes for CSVALGGWGEQYF.